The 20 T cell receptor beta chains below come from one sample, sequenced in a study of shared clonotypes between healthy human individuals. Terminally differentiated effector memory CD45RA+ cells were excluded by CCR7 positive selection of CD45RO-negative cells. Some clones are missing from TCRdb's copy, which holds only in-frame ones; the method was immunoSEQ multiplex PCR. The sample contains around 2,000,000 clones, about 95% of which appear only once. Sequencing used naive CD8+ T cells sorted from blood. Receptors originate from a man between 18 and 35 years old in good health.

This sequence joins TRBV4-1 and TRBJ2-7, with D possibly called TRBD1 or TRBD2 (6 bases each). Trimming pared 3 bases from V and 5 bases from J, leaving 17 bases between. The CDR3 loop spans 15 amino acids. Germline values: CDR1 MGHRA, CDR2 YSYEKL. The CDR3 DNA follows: TGCGCCAGCAGCCAGAGCGTGGGGGGCAGGAACGAGCAGTACTTC. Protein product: CASSQSVGGRNEQYF.

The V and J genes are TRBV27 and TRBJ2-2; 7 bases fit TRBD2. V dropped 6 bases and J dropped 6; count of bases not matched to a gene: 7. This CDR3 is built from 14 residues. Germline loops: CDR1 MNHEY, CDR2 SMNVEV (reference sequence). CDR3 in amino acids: CASSTGTTAGELFF. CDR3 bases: TGTGCCAGCAGCACCGGGACTACGGCCGGGGAGCTGTTTTTT.

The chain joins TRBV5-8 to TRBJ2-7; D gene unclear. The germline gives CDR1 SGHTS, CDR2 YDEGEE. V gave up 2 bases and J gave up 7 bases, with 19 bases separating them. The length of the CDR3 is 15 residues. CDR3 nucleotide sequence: TGTGCCAGCAGCTTCCAGTCTCGTCCCTTGGAGGAGCAGTACTTC. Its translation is CASSFQSRPLEEQYF.

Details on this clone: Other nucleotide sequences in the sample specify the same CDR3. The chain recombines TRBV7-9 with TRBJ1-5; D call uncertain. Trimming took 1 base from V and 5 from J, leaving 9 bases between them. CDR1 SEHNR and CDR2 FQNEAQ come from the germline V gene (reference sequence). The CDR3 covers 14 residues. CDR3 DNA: TGTGCCAGCAGCTTAGGGGGAGGAGATCAGCCCCAGCATTTT. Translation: CASSLGGGDQPQHF.

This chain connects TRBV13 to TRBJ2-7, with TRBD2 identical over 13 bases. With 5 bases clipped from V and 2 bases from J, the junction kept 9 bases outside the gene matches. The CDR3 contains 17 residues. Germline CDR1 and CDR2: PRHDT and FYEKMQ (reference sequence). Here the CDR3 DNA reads TGTGCCAGCAGCCCGCGGTTGGGGACTAGCGGGACCTACGAGCAGTACTTC. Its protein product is CASSPRLGTSGTYEQYF.

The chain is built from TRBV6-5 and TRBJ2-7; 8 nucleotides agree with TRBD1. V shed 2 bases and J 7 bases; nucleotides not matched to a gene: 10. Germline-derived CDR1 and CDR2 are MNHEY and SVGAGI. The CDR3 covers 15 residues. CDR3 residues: CASSYGTGQGLEQYF. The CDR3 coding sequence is TGTGCCAGCAGTTACGGTACTGGACAGGGCTTGGAGCAGTACTTC.

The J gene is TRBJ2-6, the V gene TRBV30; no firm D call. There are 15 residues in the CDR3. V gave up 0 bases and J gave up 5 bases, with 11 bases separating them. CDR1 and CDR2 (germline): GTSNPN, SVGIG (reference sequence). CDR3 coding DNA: TGTGCCTGGAGTGTCGACGGGCTCCGGGCCAACGTCCTGACTTTC. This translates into CAWSVDGLRANVLTF.

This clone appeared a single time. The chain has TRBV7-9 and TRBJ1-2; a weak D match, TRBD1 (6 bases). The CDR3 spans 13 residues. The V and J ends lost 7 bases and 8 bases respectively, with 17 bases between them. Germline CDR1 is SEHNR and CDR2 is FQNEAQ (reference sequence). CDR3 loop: CASIQGRGQGYTF. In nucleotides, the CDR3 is TGTGCCAGCATCCAGGGGAGAGGGCAGGGCTACACCTTC.

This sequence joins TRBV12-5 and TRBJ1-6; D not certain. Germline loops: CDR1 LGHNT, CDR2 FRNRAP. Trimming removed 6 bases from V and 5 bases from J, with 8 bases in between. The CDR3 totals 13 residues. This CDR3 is CASGYEDNSPLHF. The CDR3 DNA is TGTGCTAGTGGCTACGAAGATAATTCACCCCTCCACTTT. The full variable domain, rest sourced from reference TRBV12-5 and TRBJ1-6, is DARVTQTPRHKVTEMGQEVTMRCQPILGHNTVFWYRQTMMQGLELLAYFRNRAPLDDSGMPKDRFSAEMPDATLATLKIQPSEPRDSAVYFCASGYEDNSPLHFGNGTRLTVT.

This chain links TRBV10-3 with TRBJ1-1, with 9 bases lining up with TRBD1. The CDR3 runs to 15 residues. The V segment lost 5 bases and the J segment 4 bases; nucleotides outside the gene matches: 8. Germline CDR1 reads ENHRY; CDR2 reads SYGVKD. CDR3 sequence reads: CAISPGTGIFTEAFF. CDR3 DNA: TGTGCCATCAGTCCCGGGACAGGGATCTTCACTGAAGCTTTCTTT.

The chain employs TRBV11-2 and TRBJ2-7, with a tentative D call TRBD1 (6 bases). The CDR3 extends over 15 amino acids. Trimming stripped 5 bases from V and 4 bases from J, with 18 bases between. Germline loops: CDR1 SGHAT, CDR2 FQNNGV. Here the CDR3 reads CASSQRTGTPYEQYF. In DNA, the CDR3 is TGTGCCAGCAGCCAAAGAACCGGGACACCTTACGAGCAGTACTTC.

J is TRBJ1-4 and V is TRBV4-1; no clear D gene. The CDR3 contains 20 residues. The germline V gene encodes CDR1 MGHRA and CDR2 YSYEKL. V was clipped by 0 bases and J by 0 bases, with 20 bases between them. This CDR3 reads CASSQEESWAEGATNEKLFF. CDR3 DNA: TGCGCCAGCAGCCAAGAAGAATCCTGGGCGGAAGGTGCAACTAATGAAAAACTGTTTTTT.

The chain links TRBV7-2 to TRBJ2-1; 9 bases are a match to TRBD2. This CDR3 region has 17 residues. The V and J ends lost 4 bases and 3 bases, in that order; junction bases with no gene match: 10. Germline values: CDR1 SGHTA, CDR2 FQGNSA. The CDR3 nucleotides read TGTGCCAGCAGCTCCTTCGCGGGAGGGCCGGGCTACAATGAGCAGTTCTTC. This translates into CASSSFAGGPGYNEQFF.

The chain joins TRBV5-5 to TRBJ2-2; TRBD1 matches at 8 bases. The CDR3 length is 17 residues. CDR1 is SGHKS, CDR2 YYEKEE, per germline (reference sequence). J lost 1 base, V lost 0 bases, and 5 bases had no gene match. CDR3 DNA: TGTGCCAGCAGCTTGGCCGGTACAGGGGGGAACACCGGGGAGCTGTTTTTT. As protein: CASSLAGTGGNTGELFF. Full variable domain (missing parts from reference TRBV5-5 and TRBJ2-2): DAGVTQSPTHLIKTRGQQVTLRCSPISGHKSVSWYQQVLGQGPQFIFQYYEKEERGRGNFPDRFSARQFPNYSSELNVNALLLGDSALYLCASSLAGTGGNTGELFFGEGSRLTVL.

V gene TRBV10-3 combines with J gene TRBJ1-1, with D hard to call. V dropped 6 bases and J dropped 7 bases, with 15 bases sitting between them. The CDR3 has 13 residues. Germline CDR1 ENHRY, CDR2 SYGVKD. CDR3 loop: CAISGRGEGEAFF. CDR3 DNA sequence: TGTGCCATCAGCGGACGTGGGGAGGGTGAAGCTTTCTTT.

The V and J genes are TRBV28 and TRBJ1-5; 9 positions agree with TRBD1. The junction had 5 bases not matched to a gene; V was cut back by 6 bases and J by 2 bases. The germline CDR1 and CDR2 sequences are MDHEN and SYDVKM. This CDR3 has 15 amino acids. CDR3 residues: CASSHRGRGNQPQHF. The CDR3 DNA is TGTGCCAGCAGCCACAGGGGGCGAGGCAATCAGCCCCAGCATTTT.

The CDR3 nucleotides read TGCGCCAGCAGCCGGGAAAGGCCCGGGGAGCTGTTTTTT. It is translated as CASSRERPGELFF. The chain combines TRBV5-1 with TRBJ2-2; D is perhaps TRBD2 (5 bases). This CDR3 comprises 13 residues. CDR1 is SGHRS and CDR2 is YFSETQ in the germline V gene. V was shortened by 4 bases and J by 6 bases, with 10 bases between the two germline ends.

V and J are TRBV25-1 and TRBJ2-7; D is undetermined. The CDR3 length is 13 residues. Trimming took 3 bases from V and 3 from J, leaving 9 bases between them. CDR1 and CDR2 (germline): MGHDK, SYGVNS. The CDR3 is CASSEAWSYEQYF. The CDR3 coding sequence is TGTGCCAGCAGTGAGGCATGGAGCTACGAGCAGTACTTC.

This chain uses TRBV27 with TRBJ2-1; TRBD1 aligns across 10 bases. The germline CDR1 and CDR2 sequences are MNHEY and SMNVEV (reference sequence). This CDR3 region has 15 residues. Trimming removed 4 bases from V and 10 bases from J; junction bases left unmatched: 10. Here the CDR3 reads CASSWTWTGGGEQFF. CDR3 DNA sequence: TGTGCCAGCAGTTGGACCTGGACAGGGGGAGGGGAGCAGTTCTTC.

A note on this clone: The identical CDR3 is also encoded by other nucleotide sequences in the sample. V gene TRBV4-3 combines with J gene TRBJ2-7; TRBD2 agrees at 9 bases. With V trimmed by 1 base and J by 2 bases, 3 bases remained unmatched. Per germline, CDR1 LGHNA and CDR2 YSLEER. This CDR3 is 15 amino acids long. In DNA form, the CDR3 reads TGCGCCAGCAGCCAAGGGCTAGCGGGAACCTACGAGCAGTACTTC. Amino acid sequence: CASSQGLAGTYEQYF.